This T cell receptor beta chain is from a study of control samples from healthy donors and cancer patients. Profiling relied on immunoSEQ multiplex PCR, and the TCRdb table lists in-frame clones only, not all of them. Seen here are roughly 92,000 clones, roughly nine tenths observed once, and the top ten hold less than 8.5%. The CDR3 is 14 amino acids. Germline V gives CDR1 SEHNR, CDR2 FQNEAQ (reference sequence). The V end lost 1 base, the J end lost 8 bases, and 11 bases lay between the germline ends. Input material: blood. The chain is built from TRBV7-9 and TRBJ2-2; no definite D call. This TCR was recovered from a woman aged 55-69 years in good health. The CDR3 is CASSLVQAAGELFF. The CDR3 DNA sequence: TGTGCCAGCAGCTTAGTCCAGGCGGCAGGGGAGCTGTTTTTT.